These 13 T cell receptor beta chains originate from one sample sequenced in a study of a mutant IDH1 vaccine in newly diagnosed glioma. TCRdb's copy holds only in-frame clones and misses some; the assay was immunoSEQ multiplex PCR. This table has tens of thousands of clones, 88% appearing once. These receptors lack a known antigen. Time point noted: week 35, safety follow-up. Vaccination comprised doses that each held 300 ug of mutant IDH1 20-mer peptide, plus topical imiquimod. This specimen consisted of PBMCs, obtained from a glioma patient whose treatment included an IDH1 peptide vaccine. The receptors were sampled from a woman between 40 and 55 years old with glioma.

The CDR3 spells CASSPPGRGRSNEKLFF. The CDR3 DNA is TGTGCCAGCTCACCACCGGGCAGGGGGCGATCTAATGAAAAACTGTTTTTT. V is TRBV18 and J is TRBJ1-4, with 8 nucleotides matching TRBD1. V was pared by 0 bases and J by 3 bases, with 6 bases of the junction left unmatched. CDR1 is KGHSH, CDR2 LQKENI, per germline. The CDR3 extends over 17 amino acids. The full variable domain, rest sourced from reference TRBV18 and TRBJ1-4, is NAGVMQNPRHLVRRRGQEARLRCSPMKGHSHVYWYRQLPEEGLKFMVYLQKENIIDESGMPKERFSAEFPKEGPSILRIQQVVRGDSAAYFCASSPPGRGRSNEKLFFGSGTQLSVL.

V usage is TRBV27 and J usage is TRBJ1-6; D gene unclear. The CDR3 extends over 18 amino acids. Germline V gene lookup returns CDR1 MNHEY and CDR2 SMNVEV (reference sequence). The V end was cut by 4 bases, the J end by 5 bases, with 21 bases between. The DNA of the CDR3 is TGTGCCAGCAGTTCCCGATTCCTATACCGAGGCGATAATTCACCCCTCCACTTT. It is translated as CASSSRFLYRGDNSPLHF.

The chain joins TRBV7-2 to TRBJ1-1; D not certain. Germline values: CDR1 SGHTA, CDR2 FQGNSA. This CDR3 has 15 amino acids. Trimming took off 7 bases at V and 4 bases at J, with 19 bases between the two ends. The CDR3: CASTLTARWITEAFF. The CDR3 DNA reads as TGTGCCAGCACCCTTACGGCAAGATGGATCACTGAAGCTTTCTTT.

The V gene is TRBV19, the J gene TRBJ2-7; D is uncertain. Germline values: CDR1 LNHDA, CDR2 SQIVND (reference sequence). This CDR3 has 12 residues. V was cut by 7 bases and J by 5 bases, with 12 bases left in between. The CDR3 region has the DNA TGTGCCAGTACGGACCCCCCCGACGAGCAGTACTTC. This encodes CASTDPPDEQYF.

This chain uses TRBV7-6 with TRBJ2-7; D might be TRBD2 (6 bases). Trimming took off 8 bases at V and 5 bases at J, with 16 bases between the two ends. This CDR3 is 13 amino acids long. Germline V gene lookup returns CDR1 SGHVS and CDR2 FNYEAQ. The chain's CDR3 is CASANQEGDEQYF. CDR3 bases: TGTGCCAGCGCCAACCAGGAGGGCGACGAGCAGTACTTC.

This chain links TRBV7-2 with TRBJ2-3; TRBD2 matches 10 bases. CDR1 and CDR2 (germline): SGHTA, FQGNSA. The CDR3 runs to 15 residues. With 4 bases clipped from V and 6 bases from J, the junction kept 7 bases outside the gene matches. CDR3 residues: CASSSTSGSGDTQYF. The CDR3 DNA reads TGTGCCAGCAGCTCGACTAGCGGGTCGGGGGATACGCAGTATTTT.

The genes are TRBV10-3 and TRBJ1-2; D not resolved. The V gene lost 2 bases and the J gene lost 4 bases, with 5 bases spanning the gap. This CDR3 has 12 amino acids. CDR1 ENHRY and CDR2 SYGVKD come from the germline V gene. CDR3 region: CAISEAIYGYTF. The CDR3, as DNA: TGTGCCATCAGTGAGGCGATCTATGGCTACACCTTC.

V is TRBV5-1 and J is TRBJ2-5, with D possibly being TRBD1 (5 bases). The V gene's germline CDR1 is SGHRS and CDR2 YFSETQ. Trimming cost V 0 bases and J 3 bases, with 9 bases left between them. The CDR3 extends over 14 amino acids. The CDR3 protein is CASSLALGEETQYF. The CDR3 bases are TGCGCCAGCAGCTTGGCCTTAGGGGAAGAGACCCAGTACTTC.

This clone occurred a few times. The chain combines TRBV19 with TRBJ1-5; TRBD1 matches 8 bases. The CDR3 has 17 residues. Germline V CDR1 and CDR2: LNHDA, SQIVND (reference sequence). V was pared by 4 bases and J by 7 bases, with 15 bases of the junction left unmatched. The chain's CDR3 is CASSNENPRGRGQPQHF. The CDR3 region has the DNA TGTGCCAGTAGTAACGAGAACCCCAGGGGGCGCGGCCAGCCCCAGCATTTT.

The rearrangement uses TRBV10-1 and TRBJ2-5; 7 bases map to TRBD1. CDR3 size: 16 residues. Trimming at V came to 5 bases and at J to 3 bases, leaving 12 bases not matched to a gene. The germline V gene encodes CDR1 WNHNN and CDR2 SYGVQD (reference sequence). The CDR3 DNA reads TGCGCCAGCAGTAACTCCGGGACAGCGGAAAAAGAGACCCAGTACTTC. Its protein is CASSNSGTAEKETQYF.

The V gene is TRBV29-1, the J gene TRBJ2-7; the D gene is possibly TRBD2 (6 bases). The V end lost 1 base, the J end lost 6 bases, and 13 bases lay between the germline ends. The CDR3 spans 13 residues. Germline CDR1 is SQVTM and CDR2 is ANQGSEA. The DNA of the CDR3 is TGCAGCGTTGAAGGCGGGGATGGGGTCGAGCAGTACTTC. It is translated as CSVEGGDGVEQYF.

J is TRBJ2-5 and V is TRBV15; D remains unclear. The CDR3 contains 13 residues. Germline V gene lookup returns CDR1 LNHNV and CDR2 YYDKDF (reference sequence). V was shortened by 1 base and J by 5 bases, with 8 bases between the two germline ends. CDR3 region: CATSRGSRETQYF. The DNA for the CDR3 is TGTGCCACCAGCAGAGGTTCAAGGGAGACCCAGTACTTC.

The chain uses TRBV6-5 and TRBJ1-5; D not certain. CDR1 and CDR2 from the germline V gene are MNHEY and SVGAGI. The CDR3 totals 15 residues. V gave up 7 bases and J gave up 3 bases, with 16 bases separating them. The CDR3 sequence is CASNPGPLPNQPQHF. In DNA, the CDR3 is TGTGCCAGCAATCCGGGCCCCCTTCCCAATCAGCCCCAGCATTTT.